Listed here are 9 T cell receptor beta chains from one sample, sequenced in a study of control samples from healthy donors and cancer patients. The data were produced by immunoSEQ multiplex PCR, yet TCRdb's version contains in-frame clones alone and is incomplete. The data contain under 60,000 clones, around 94% of them seen just once; the ten biggest clones take up almost 4%. Input material: blood. The receptor source for this set is a man younger than 45 in good health.

The rearrangement uses TRBV12-3 or TRBV12-4 and TRBJ1-1; D call uncertain. The V end lost 0 bases, the J end lost 7 bases, and 3 bases lay between the germline ends. CDR3 length: 11 amino acids. The CDR3, as DNA: TGTGCCAGCAGTTTAGCTTTTGAAGCTTTCTTT. Amino acids: CASSLAFEAFF.

The genes are TRBV9 and TRBJ1-2; D ambiguous. Germline V gene lookup returns CDR1 SGDLS and CDR2 YYNGEE. CDR3 length equals 15 residues. Trimming removed 3 bases from V and 8 bases from J, with 20 bases in between. For the CDR3, the DNA is TGTGCCAGCAGCGATCCGGCCTCCCTCAGAGGGGGCTACACCTTC. The encoded protein is CASSDPASLRGGYTF.

The V and J genes are TRBV4-1 and TRBJ2-7; TRBD2 matches at 12 bases. This CDR3 is built from 16 residues. CDR1 and CDR2 from the germline V gene are MGHRA and YSYEKL. V dropped 4 bases and J dropped 7; count of bases not matched to a gene: 11. This CDR3 reads CASSLRELAGGHEQYF. The CDR3 bases are TGCGCCAGCAGCCTAAGGGAGCTAGCGGGAGGGCATGAGCAGTACTTC.

The genes are TRBV27 and TRBJ1-2, with 8 bases fitting TRBD1. The CDR3 runs 16 residues. After removal of 6 bases from V and 2 bases from J, the junction contained 11 bases not matched to a gene. CDR1 and CDR2 from the germline V gene are MNHEY and SMNVEV (reference sequence). CDR3: CASRPFGDRMNYGYTF. The CDR3 coding sequence is TGTGCCAGCAGGCCTTTTGGGGACAGGATGAACTATGGCTACACCTTC.

The genes are TRBV30 and TRBJ2-1, with D possibly being TRBD1 (5 bases). The V end was cut by 1 base, the J end by 6 bases, with 13 bases between. The germline V gene encodes CDR1 GTSNPN and CDR2 SVGIG (reference sequence). This CDR3 region has 14 residues. The DNA of the CDR3 is TGTGCCTGGAGTGCCTCTTTGGGGCGCAATGAGCAGTTCTTC. This translates into CAWSASLGRNEQFF.

A single count supports this clone. The chain has TRBV5-6 and TRBJ2-1; D gene uncertain. CDR3 size: 15 residues. In germline, CDR1 is SGHDT, CDR2 YYEEEE. The V end lost 3 bases, the J end lost 6 bases, and 16 bases lay between the germline ends. Here the CDR3 DNA reads TGTGCCAGCAGCTGGGATGAAGAATCGGCCAATGAGCAGTTCTTC. It specifies CASSWDEESANEQFF. Variable domain in full (rest from reference TRBV5-6 and TRBJ2-1): DAGVTQSPTHLIKTRGQQVTLRCSPKSGHDTVSWYQQALGQGPQFIFQYYEEEERQRGNFPDRFSGHQFPNYSSELNVNALLLGDSALYLCASSWDEESANEQFFGPGTRLTVL.

The CDR3 region is CASSLRSYEQYF. CDR3 in DNA: TGTGCCAGCAGCTTGAGATCCTACGAGCAGTACTTC. The gene calls are TRBV5-6 and TRBJ2-7; no firm D call. Per germline, CDR1 SGHDT and CDR2 YYEEEE. Trimming took 1 base from V and 1 from J, leaving 3 bases between them. The CDR3 sequence is 12 residues long.

This chain joins TRBV6-6 and TRBJ2-7; D assignment may be TRBD1 or TRBD2 (5 bases each). This CDR3 contains 13 residues. Trimming left V 5 bases short and J 3 bases short, with 11 bases between. In germline, CDR1 is MNHNY, CDR2 SVGAGI (reference sequence). The CDR3 is CASSGTKSYEQYF. CDR3 coding DNA: TGTGCCAGCAGTGGGACGAAAAGCTACGAGCAGTACTTC.

This clone was counted a single time. The chain employs TRBV6-5 and TRBJ1-1; 9 bases map to TRBD1. The CDR3 loop spans 13 amino acids. Trimming at V came to 7 bases and at J to 8 bases, leaving 8 bases not matched to a gene. CDR1 is MNHEY and CDR2 is SVGAGI in the germline V gene. The CDR3 protein is CASTSAGTGEAFF. The CDR3 DNA follows: TGTGCCAGCACCTCAGCCGGGACAGGGGAAGCTTTCTTT.